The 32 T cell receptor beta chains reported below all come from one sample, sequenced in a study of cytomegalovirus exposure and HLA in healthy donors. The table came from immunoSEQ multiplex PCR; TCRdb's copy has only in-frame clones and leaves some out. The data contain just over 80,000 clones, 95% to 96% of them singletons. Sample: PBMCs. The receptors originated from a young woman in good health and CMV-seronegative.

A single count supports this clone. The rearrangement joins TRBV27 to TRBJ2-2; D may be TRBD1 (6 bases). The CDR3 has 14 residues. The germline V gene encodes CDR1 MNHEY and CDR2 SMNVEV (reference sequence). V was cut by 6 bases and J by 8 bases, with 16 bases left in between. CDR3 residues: CASSRTAVPGELFF. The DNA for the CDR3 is TGTGCCAGCAGCCGGACAGCCGTCCCAGGGGAGCTGTTTTTT.

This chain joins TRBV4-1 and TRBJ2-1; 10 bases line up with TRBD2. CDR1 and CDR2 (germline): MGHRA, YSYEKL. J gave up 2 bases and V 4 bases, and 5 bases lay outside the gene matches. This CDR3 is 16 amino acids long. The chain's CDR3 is CASSPTSGNAYNEQFF. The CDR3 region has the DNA TGCGCCAGCAGCCCAACTAGCGGGAACGCCTACAATGAGCAGTTCTTC.

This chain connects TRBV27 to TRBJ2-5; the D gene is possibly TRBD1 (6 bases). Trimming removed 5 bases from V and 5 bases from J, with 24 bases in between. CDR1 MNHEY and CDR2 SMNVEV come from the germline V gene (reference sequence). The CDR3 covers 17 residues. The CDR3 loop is CASSPLPGHLWIETQYF. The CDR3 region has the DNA TGTGCCAGCAGTCCCCTCCCGGGACATTTATGGATCGAGACCCAGTACTTC.

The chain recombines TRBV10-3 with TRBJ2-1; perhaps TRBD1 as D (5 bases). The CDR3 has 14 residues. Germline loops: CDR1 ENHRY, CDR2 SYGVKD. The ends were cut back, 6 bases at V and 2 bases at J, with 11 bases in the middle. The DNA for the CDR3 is TGTGCCATCAGCGCAGGGTCCACCTACAATGAGCAGTTCTTC. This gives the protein CAISAGSTYNEQFF.

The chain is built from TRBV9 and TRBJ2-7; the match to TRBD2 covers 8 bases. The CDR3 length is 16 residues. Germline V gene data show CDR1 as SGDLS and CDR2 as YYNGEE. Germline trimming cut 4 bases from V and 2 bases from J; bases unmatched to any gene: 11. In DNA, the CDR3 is TGTGCCAGCAGCCCGAGATCCGGGAGGGGAACCTACGAGCAGTACTTC. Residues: CASSPRSGRGTYEQYF.

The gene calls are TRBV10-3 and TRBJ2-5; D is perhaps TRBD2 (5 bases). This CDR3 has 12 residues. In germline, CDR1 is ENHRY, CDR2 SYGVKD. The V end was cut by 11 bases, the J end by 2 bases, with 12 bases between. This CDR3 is CAVSVGQETQYF. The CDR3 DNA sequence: TGTGCCGTTAGCGTAGGGCAAGAGACCCAGTACTTC.

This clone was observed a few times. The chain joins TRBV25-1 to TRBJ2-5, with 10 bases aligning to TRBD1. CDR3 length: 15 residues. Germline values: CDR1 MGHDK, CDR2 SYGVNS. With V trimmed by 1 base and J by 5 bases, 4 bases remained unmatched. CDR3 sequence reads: CASSEWTGGEETQYF. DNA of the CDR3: TGTGCCAGCAGTGAATGGACAGGGGGGGAGGAGACCCAGTACTTC.

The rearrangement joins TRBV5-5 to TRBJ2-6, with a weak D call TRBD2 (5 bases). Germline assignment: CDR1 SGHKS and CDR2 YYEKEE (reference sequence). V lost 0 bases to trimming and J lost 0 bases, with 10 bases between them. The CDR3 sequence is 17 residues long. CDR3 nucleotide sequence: TGTGCCAGCAGCTTGGCGGGAACCGTCTCTGGGGCCAACGTCCTGACTTTC. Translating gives CASSLAGTVSGANVLTF.

The CDR3 spells CASRGLSYEQYF. The CDR3 DNA reads TGTGCCAGCCGTGGGCTCTCCTACGAGCAGTACTTC. V gene TRBV27 combines with J gene TRBJ2-7; D not certain. The CDR3 length is 12 residues. Trimming cost V 8 bases and J 0 bases, with 8 bases left between them. Germline V CDR1 and CDR2: MNHEY, SMNVEV (reference sequence).

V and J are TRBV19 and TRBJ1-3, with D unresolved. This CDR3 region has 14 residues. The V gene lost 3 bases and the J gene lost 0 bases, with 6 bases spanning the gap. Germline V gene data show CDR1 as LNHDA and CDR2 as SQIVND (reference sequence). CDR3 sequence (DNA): TGTGCCAGTAGTATGTCCCTCTCTGGAAACACCATATATTTT. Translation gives CASSMSLSGNTIYF.

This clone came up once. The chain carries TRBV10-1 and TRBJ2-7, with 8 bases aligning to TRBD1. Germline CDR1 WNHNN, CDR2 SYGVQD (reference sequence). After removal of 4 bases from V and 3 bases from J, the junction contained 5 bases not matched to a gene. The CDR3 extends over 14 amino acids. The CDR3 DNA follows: TGCGCCAGCAGTGGAGACAGGGGAGGCTACGAGCAGTACTTC. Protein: CASSGDRGGYEQYF.

CDR3 residues: CASSSGLAGVLNTGELFF. In nucleotides, the CDR3 is TGTGCCAGCAGCTCAGGACTAGCGGGAGTCCTTAACACCGGGGAGCTGTTTTTT. V gene TRBV5-4 combines with J gene TRBJ2-2, with 13 bases identical to TRBD2. The CDR3 length is 18 residues. Germline loops: CDR1 SGHNT, CDR2 YYREEE (reference sequence). V shed 3 bases, J shed 2 bases, and the junction held 7 bases outside the gene matches.

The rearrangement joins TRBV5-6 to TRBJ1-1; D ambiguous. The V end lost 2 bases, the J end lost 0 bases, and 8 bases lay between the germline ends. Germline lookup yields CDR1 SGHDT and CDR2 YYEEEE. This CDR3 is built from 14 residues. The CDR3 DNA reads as TGTGCCAGCAGCTTAGAGGGCATGAACACTGAAGCTTTCTTT. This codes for CASSLEGMNTEAFF.

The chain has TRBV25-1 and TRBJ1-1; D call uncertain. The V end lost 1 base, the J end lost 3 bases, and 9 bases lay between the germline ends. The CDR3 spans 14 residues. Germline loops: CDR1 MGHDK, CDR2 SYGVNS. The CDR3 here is CASSESNSYTEAFF. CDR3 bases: TGTGCCAGCAGTGAATCGAACAGTTACACTGAAGCTTTCTTT.

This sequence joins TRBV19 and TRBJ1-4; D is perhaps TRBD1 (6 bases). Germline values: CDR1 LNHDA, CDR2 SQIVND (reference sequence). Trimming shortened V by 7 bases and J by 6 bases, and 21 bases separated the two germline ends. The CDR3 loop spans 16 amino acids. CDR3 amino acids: CASKNGGLGAHEKLFF. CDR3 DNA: TGTGCCAGTAAAAATGGGGGTTTGGGGGCGCATGAAAAACTGTTTTTT.

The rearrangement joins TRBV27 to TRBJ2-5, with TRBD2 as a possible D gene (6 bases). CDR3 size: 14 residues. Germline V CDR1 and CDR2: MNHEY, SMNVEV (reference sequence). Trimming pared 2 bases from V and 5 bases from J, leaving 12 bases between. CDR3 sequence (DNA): TGTGCCAGCAGTTTAGCCAGGGCGGGGGAGACCCAGTACTTC. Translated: CASSLARAGETQYF.

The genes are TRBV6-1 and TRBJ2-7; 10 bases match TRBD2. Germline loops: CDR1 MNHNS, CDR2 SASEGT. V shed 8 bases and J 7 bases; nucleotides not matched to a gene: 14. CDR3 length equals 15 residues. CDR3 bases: TGTGCCAGCTCCCAAAGGGCTAGCGGGAGTTATGAGCAGTACTTC. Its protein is CASSQRASGSYEQYF.

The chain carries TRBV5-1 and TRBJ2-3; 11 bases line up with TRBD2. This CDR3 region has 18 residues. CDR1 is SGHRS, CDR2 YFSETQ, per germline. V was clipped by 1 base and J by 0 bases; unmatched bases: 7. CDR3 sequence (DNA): TGCGCCAGCAGCTTGACCCCGGGACTAGCGGCTAGCACAGATACGCAGTATTTT. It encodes CASSLTPGLAASTDTQYF.

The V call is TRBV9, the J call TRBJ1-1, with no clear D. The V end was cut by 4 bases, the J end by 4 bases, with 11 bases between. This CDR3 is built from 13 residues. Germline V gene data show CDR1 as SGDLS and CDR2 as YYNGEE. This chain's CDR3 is CASSPSEATEAFF. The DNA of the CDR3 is TGTGCCAGCAGCCCAAGTGAGGCCACTGAAGCTTTCTTT.

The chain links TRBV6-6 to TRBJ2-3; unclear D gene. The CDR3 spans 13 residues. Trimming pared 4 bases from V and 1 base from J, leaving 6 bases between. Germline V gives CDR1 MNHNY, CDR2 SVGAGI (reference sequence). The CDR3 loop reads CASSFSGTDTQYF. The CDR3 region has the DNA TGTGCCAGCAGTTTCAGCGGCACAGATACGCAGTATTTT.

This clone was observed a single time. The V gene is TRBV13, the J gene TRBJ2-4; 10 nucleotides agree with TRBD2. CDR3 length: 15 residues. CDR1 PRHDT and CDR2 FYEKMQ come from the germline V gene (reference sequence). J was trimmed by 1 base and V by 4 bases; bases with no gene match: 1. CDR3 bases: TGTGCCAGCAGCTCAGCGGGAGGGGCCAAAAACATTCAGTACTTC. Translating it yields CASSSAGGAKNIQYF.

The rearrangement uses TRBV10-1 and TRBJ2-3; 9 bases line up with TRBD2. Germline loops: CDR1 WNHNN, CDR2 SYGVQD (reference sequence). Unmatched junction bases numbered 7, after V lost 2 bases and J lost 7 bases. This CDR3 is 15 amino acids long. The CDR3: CASSEDGTSYNTQYF. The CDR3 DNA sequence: TGCGCCAGCAGTGAGGACGGGACTAGCTACAATACGCAGTATTTT.

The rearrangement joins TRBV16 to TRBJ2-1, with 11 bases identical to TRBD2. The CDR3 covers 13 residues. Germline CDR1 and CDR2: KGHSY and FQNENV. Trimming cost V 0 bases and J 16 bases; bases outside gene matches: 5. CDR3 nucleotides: TGTGCCAGCAGCCAATCCGGGACTAGCGGCCCCTTCTTC. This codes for CASSQSGTSGPFF.

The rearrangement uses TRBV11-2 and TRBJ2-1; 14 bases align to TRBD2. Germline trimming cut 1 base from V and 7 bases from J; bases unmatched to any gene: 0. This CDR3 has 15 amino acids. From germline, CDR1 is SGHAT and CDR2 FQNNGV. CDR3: CASSLGTSGRNEQFF. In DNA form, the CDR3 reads TGTGCCAGCAGCTTAGGGACTAGCGGGAGGAATGAGCAGTTCTTC.

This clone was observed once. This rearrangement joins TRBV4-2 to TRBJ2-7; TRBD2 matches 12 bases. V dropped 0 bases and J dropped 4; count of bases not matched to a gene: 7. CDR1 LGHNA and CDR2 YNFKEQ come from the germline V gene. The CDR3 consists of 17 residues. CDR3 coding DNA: TGTGCCAGCAGCCAAGATTCCCGACTAGCGGGAGTATACGAGCAGTACTTC. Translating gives CASSQDSRLAGVYEQYF.

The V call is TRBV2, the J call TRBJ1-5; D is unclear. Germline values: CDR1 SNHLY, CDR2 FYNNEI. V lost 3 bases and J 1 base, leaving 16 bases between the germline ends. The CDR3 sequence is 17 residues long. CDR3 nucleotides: TGTGCCAGCAGTGACGAGGGAGGGTATTGGAGCAATCAGCCCCAGCATTTT. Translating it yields CASSDEGGYWSNQPQHF.

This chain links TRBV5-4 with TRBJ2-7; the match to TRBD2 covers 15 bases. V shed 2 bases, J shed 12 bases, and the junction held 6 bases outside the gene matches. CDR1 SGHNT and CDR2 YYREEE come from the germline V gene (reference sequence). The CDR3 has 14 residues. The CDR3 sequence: CASSFGLAGGLGYF. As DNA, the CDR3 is TGTGCCAGCAGCTTCGGACTAGCGGGAGGGCTTGGGTACTTC.

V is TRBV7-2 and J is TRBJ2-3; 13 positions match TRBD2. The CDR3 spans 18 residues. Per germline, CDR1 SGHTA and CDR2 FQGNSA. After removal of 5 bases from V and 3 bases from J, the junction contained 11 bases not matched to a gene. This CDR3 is CASSHTSGRALGTDTQYF. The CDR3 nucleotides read TGTGCCAGCAGCCACACTAGCGGGAGGGCCTTAGGGACAGATACGCAGTATTTT.

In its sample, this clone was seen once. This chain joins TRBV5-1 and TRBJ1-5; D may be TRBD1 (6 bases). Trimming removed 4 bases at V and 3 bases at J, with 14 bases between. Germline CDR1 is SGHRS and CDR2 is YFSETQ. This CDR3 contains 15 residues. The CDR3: CASSQTTGINQPQHF. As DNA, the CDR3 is TGCGCCAGCAGCCAAACCACAGGGATCAATCAGCCCCAGCATTTT.

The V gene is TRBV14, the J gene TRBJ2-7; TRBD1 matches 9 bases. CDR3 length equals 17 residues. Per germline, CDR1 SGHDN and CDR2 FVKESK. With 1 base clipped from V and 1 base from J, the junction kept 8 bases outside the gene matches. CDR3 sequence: CASSQGGTGIPSYEQYF. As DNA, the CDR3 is TGTGCCAGCAGCCAAGGGGGGACAGGGATACCTTCCTACGAGCAGTACTTC.

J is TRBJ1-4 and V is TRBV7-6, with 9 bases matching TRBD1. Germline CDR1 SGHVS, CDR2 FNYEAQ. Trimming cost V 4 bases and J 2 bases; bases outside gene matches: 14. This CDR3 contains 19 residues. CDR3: CASSSIPGQGGSTNEKLFF. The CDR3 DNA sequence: TGTGCCAGCAGCTCGATACCGGGACAGGGAGGATCCACTAATGAAAAACTGTTTTTT.

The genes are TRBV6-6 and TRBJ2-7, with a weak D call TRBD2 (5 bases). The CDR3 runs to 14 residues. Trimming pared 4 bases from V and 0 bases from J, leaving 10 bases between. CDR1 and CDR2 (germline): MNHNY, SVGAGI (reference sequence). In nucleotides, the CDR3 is TGTGCCAGCAGTTTAGGACGGGACTCCTACGAGCAGTACTTC. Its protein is CASSLGRDSYEQYF.